Detailed here is one T cell receptor (beta chain). Original processing notes: Reference gene primer amplification gave nucleated cell count estimates. Some clones are missing from TCRdb's copy, which holds only in-frame ones; the method was immunoSEQ multiplex PCR. That table furnishes V, J and clone size, whereas the DNA furnished D and trimming. The data contain 350,000 or so clones, about four fifths of them singletons. Trimming cost V 5 bases and J 7 bases, with 17 bases left between them. This CDR3 region has 14 residues. Germline loops: CDR1 MDHEN, CDR2 SYDVKM. The source of the sample is a study of blood T cell repertoires in COVID-19.

The specimen was peripheral blood. The sequence came from a man aged 30 to 45 with active or convalescent COVID-19. The gene calls are TRBV28 and TRBJ1-2; tentative D call: TRBD1 (6 bases). The CDR3 loop reads CASSGKNRVTGYTF. The CDR3 DNA follows: TGTGCCAGCAGTGGGAAAAACAGGGTCACTGGCTACACCTTC.